This T cell receptor (beta chain) was observed in a study of T-cell memory formation after mild COVID-19. Study-level points and caveats: Day 15 to 85 contracting clones showed balanced CD4/CD8; later expanders leaned CD4+.

Germline lookup yields CDR1 KGHSH and CDR2 LQKENI. This CDR3 contains 16 residues. V was pared by 3 bases and J by 0 bases, with 14 bases between. Each CDR3 protein gets one entry after TCRdb re-called the 5' RACE reads with MiXCR. The sample yields approximately 65,000 distinct CDR3 sequences, approximately 15% seen once. This clonotype has a handful of counts. Its cognate antigen is unknown. Material: PBMCs or a T cell subset sorted from them (not recorded which). This sequence originates from an adult woman who had mild COVID-19 (a few samples of this study predate the infection). Cell type and time point are not known. The chain is built from TRBV18 and TRBJ1-1; D is perhaps TRBD1 (5 bases). The CDR3 region has the DNA TGTGCCAGCTCACCGGTACAGGACTTTATGAACACTGAAGCTTTCTTT. Protein: CASSPVQDFMNTEAFF.